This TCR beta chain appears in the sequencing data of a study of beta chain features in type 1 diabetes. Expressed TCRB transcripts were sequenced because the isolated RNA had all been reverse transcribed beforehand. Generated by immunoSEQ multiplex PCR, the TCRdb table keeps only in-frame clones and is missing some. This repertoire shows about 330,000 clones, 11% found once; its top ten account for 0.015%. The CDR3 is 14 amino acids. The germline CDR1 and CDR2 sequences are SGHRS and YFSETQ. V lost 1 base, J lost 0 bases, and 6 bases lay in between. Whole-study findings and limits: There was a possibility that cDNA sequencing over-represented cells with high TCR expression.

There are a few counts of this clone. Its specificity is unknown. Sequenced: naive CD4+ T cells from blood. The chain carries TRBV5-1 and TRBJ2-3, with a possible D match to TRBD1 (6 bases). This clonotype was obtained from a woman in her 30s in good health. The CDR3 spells CASSLQGSTDTQYF. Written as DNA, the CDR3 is TGCGCCAGCAGCTTGCAGGGGAGCACAGATACGCAGTATTTT. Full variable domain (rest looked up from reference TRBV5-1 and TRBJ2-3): KAGVTQTPRYLIKTRGQQVTLSCSPISGHRSVSWYQQTPGQGLQFLFEYFSETQRNKGNFPGRFSGRQFSNSRSEMNVSTLELGDSALYLCASSLQGSTDTQYFGPGTRLTVL.